This TCR beta chain was recovered during a study of identical twins. The CDR3 runs to 16 residues. Germline CDR1 DFQATT, CDR2 SNEGSKA (reference sequence). Findings and caveats of the study: Conclusions were drawn cross-sectionally by statistical analysis, without following the same donors. Excess twin sharing in beta out-of-frame sequences was weaker.

cDNA carried unique molecular identifiers, and a universal primer site was added by template switching. One entry per CDR3 protein, called by TCRdb with MiXCR from the 5' RACE reads. The sample holds 1.5 million or so distinct CDR3 sequences, about 32% seen once. A word on this clonotype: Its antigen remains unknown. A junction boundary mismatches the germline segment, possibly from a read error.

Material for sequencing was cord blood. The TCR sequence derives from a newborn girl in good health. This sequence joins TRBV20-1 and TRBJ2-3; 9 bases are a match to TRBD2. CDR3 protein: CSASGFSGGYTDTRYF. The CDR3 DNA reads TGCAGTGCTAGTGGCTTTAGCGGGGGCTACACAGATACGCGGTATTTT.